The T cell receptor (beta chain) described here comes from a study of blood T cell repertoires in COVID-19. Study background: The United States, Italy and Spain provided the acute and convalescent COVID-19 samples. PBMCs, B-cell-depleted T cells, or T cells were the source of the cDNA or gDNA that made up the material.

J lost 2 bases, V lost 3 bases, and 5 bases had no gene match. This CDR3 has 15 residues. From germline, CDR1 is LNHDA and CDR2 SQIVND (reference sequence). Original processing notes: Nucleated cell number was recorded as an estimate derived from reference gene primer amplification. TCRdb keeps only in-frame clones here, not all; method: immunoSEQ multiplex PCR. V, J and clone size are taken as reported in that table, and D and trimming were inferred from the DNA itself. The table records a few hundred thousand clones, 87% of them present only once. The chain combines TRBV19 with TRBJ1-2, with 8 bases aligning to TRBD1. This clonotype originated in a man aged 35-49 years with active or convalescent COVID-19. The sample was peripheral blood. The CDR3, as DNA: TGTGCCAGTAGTATGAATACAGGGGGGAACTATGGCTACACCTTC. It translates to CASSMNTGGNYGYTF. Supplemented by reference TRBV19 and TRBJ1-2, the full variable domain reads DGGITQSPKYLFRKEGQNVTLSCEQNLNHDAMYWYRQDPGQGLRLIYYSQIVNDFQKGDIAEGYSVSREKKESFPLTVTSAQKNPTAFYLCASSMNTGGNYGYTFGSGTRLTVV.